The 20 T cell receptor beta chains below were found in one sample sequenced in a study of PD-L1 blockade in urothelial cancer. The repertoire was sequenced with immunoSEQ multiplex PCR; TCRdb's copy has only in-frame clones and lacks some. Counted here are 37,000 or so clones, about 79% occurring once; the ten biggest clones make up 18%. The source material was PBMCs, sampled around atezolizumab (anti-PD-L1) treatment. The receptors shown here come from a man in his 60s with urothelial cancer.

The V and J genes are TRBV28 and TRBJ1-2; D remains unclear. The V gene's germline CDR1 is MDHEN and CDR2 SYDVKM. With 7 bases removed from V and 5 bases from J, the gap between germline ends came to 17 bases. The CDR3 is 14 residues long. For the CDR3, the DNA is TGTGCCAGCATAGTTTCCCTTGAGGGTTATGGCTACACCTTC. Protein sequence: CASIVSLEGYGYTF.

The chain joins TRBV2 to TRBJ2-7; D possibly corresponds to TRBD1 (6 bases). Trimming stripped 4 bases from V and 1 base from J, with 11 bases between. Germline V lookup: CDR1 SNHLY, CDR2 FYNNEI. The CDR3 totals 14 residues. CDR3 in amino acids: CASSGGQGSYEQYF. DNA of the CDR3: TGTGCCAGCAGTGGGGGGCAGGGGTCCTACGAGCAGTACTTC.

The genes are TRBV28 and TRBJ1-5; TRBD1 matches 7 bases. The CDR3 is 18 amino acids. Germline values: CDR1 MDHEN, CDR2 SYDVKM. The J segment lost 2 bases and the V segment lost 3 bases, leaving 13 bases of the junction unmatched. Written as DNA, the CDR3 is TGTGCCAGCAGTTTTCCCACCTTAAAGGGGGCTGGCAATCAGCCCCAGCATTTT. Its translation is CASSFPTLKGAGNQPQHF.

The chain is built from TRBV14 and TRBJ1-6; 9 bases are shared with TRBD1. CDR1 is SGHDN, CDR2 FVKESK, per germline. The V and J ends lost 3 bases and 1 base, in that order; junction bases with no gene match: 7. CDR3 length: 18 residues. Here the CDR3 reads CASSHLPGQGSYNSPLHF. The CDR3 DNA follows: TGTGCCAGCAGCCACTTGCCCGGACAGGGGTCCTATAATTCACCCCTCCACTTT. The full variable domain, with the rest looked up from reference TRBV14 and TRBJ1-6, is EAGVTQFPSHSVIEKGQTVTLRCDPISGHDNLYWYRRVMGKEIKFLLHFVKESKQDESGMPNNRFLAERTGGTYSTLKVQPAELEDSGVYFCASSHLPGQGSYNSPLHFGNGTRLTVT.

The CDR3 DNA follows: TGCGCCAGCAGCCAAGGGTCCGGGTTTTACGGAAACACCATATATTTT. It yields the protein CASSQGSGFYGNTIYF. This chain uses TRBV4-1 with TRBJ1-3; no clear D. The CDR3 is 16 amino acids. Germline CDR1 MGHRA, CDR2 YSYEKL. V was clipped by 1 base and J by 4 bases, with 14 bases between them.

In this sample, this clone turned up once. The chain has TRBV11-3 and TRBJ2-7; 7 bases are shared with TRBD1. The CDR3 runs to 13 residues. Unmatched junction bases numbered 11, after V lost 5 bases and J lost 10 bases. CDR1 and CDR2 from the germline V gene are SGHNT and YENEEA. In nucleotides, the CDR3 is TGTGCCAGCAGCCGCAAACAGGGGCTTGGACAGTACTTC. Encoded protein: CASSRKQGLGQYF. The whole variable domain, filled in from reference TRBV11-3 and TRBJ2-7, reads EAGVVQSPRYKIIEKKQPVAFWCNPISGHNTLYWYLQNLGQGPELLIRYENEEAVDDSQLPKDRFSAERLKGVDSTLKIQPAELGDSAVYLCASSRKQGLGQYFGPGTRLTVT.

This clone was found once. The CDR3: CASSDPGVNYGYTF. DNA of the CDR3: TGTGCCAGCAGTGATCCAGGGGTGAACTATGGCTACACCTTC. The gene calls are TRBV6-1 and TRBJ1-2, with a tentative D call TRBD1 (6 bases). The CDR3 covers 14 residues. Trimming left V 3 bases short and J 2 bases short, with 10 bases between. CDR1 is MNHNS and CDR2 is SASEGT in the germline V gene.

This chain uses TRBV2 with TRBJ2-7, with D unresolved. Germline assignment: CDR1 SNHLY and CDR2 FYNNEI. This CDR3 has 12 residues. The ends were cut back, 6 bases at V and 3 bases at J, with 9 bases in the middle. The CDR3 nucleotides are TGTGCCAGCAGCCGCCTGCGCTACGAGCAGTACTTC. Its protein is CASSRLRYEQYF.

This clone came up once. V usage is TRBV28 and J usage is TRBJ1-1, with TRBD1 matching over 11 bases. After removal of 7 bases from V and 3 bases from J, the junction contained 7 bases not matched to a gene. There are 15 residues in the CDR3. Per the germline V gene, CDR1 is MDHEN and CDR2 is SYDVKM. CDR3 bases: TGTGCCAGCAAAGCCCCGGGACAGGGGGACACTGAAGCTTTCTTT. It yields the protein CASKAPGQGDTEAFF.

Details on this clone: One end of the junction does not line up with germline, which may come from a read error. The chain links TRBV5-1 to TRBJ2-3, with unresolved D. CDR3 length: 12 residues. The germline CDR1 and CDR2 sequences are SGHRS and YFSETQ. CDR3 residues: CASSLGGDAQYF. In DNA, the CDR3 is TGCGCCAGCAGCTTGGGTGGAGATGCGCAGTATTTT.

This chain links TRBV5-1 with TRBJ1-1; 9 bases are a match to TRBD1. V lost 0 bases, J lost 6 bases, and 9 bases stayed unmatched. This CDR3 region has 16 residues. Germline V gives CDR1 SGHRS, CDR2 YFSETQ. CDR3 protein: CASSLAPGQGGAEAFF. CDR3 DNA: TGCGCCAGCAGCTTGGCCCCGGGACAGGGCGGTGCTGAAGCTTTCTTT.

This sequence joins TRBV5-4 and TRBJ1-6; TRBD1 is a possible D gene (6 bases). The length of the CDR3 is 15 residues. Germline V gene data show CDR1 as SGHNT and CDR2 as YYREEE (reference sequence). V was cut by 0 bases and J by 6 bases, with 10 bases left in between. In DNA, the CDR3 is TGTGCCAGCAGCTTGGGACAGGCTACTAATTCACCCCTCCACTTT. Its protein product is CASSLGQATNSPLHF. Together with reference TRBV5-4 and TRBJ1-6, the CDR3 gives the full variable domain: ETGVTQSPTHLIKTRGQQVTLRCSSQSGHNTVSWYQQALGQGPQFIFQYYREEENGRGNFPPRFSGLQFPNYSSELNVNALELDDSALYLCASSLGQATNSPLHFGNGTRLTVT.

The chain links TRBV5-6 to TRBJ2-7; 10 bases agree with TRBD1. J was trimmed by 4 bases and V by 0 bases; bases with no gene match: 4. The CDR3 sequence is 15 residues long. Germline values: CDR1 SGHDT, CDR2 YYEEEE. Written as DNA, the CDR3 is TGTGCCAGCAGCTTGGGCGGGACAGGGGTATACGAGCAGTACTTC. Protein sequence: CASSLGGTGVYEQYF.

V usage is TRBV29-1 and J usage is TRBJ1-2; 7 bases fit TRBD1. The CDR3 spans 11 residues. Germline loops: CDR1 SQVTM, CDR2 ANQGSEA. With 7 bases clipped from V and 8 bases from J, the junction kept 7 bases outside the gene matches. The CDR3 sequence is CSAREGAGYTF. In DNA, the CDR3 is TGCAGCGCTCGGGAGGGGGCCGGCTACACCTTC.

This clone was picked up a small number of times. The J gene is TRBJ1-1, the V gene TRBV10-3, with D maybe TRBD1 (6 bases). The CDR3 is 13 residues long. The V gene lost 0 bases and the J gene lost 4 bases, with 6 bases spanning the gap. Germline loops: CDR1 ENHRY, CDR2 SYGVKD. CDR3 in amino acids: CAISESGGTEAFF. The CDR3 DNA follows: TGTGCCATCAGTGAGTCAGGGGGCACTGAAGCTTTCTTT.

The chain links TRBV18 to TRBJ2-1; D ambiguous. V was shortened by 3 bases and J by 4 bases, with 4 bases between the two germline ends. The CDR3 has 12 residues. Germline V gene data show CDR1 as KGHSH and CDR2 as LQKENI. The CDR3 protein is CASSPTYNEQFF. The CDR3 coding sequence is TGTGCCAGCTCACCTACATACAATGAGCAGTTCTTC.

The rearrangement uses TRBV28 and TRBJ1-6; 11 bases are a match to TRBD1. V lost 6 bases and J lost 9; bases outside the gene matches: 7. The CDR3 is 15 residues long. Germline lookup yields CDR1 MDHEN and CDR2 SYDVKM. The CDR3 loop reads CASSSPDRGLSPLHF. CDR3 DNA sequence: TGTGCCAGCAGCTCCCCGGACAGGGGGCTTTCACCCCTCCACTTT.

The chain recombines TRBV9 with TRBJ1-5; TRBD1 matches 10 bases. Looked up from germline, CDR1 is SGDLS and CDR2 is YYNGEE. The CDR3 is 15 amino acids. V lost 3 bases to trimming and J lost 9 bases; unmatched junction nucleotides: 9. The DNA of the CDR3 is TGTGCCAGCAGCGCTGGGACAGGGGAGTTCAGGCCCCAGCATTTT. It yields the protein CASSAGTGEFRPQHF.

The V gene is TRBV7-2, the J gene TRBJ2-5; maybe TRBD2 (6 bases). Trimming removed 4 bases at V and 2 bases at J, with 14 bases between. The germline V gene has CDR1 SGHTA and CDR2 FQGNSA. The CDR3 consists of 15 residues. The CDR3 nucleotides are TGTGCCAGCAGCTCCTGGGACTCACCTCAAGAGACCCAGTACTTC. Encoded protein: CASSSWDSPQETQYF.

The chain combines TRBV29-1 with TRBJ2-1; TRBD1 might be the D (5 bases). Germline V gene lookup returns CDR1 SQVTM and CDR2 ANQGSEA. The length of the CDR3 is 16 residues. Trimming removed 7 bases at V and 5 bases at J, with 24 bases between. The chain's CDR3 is CSAYPETRDPNNEQFF. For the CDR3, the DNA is TGCAGCGCCTACCCAGAGACCAGGGATCCTAACAATGAGCAGTTCTTC.